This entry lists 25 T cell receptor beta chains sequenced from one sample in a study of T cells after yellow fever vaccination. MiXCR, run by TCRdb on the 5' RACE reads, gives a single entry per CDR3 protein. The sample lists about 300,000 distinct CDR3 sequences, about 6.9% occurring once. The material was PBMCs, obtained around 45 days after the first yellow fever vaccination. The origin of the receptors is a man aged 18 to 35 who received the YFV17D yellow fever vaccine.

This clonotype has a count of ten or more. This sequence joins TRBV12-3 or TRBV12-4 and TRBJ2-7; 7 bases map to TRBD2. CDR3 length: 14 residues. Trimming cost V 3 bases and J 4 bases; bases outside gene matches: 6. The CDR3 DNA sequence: TGTGCCAGCAGTTTGGAGCGGGGTCTATACGAGCAGTACGTC. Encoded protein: CASSLERGLYEQYV.

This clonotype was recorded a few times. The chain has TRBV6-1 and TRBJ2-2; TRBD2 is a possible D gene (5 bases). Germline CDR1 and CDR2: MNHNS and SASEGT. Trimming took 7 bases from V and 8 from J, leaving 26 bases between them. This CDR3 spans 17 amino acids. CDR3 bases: TGTGCCAGCACCCTAGAGGGCCTCCCGGTTTTGCGAGGGGAGCTGTTTTTT. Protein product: CASTLEGLPVLRGELFF.

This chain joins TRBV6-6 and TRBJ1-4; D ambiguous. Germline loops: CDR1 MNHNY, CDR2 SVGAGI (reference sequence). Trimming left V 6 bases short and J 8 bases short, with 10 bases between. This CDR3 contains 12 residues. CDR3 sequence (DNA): TGTGCCAGCAGGGGCCTTAGGGAAAAACTGTTTTTT. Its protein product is CASRGLREKLFF.

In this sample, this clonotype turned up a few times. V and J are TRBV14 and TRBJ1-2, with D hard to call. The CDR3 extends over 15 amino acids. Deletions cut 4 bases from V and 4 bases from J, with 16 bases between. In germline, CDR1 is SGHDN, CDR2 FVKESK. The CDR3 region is CASSLLAGFFYGYTF. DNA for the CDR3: TGTGCCAGCAGCCTCCTCGCCGGGTTTTTCTATGGCTACACCTTC.

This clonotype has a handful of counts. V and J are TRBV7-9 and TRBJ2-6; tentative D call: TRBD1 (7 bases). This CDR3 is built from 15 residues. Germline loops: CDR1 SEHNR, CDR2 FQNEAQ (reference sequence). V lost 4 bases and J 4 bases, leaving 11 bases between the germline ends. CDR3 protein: CASSSQGGGANVLTF. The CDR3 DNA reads TGTGCCAGCAGCTCCCAGGGGGGAGGGGCCAACGTCCTGACTTTC.

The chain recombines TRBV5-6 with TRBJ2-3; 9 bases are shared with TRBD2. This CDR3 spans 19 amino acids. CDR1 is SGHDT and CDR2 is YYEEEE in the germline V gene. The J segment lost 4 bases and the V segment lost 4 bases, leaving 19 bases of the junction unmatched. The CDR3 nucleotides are TGTGCCAGCAGCGCCACAGGGCTAGCGGGGCTACCAATCCCAGATACGCAGTATTTT. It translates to CASSATGLAGLPIPDTQYF.

CDR3 residues: CASRLRASTEGGTGELFF. The CDR3 DNA reads TGTGCCAGTAGGCTTCGGGCAAGTACAGAGGGGGGCACCGGGGAGCTGTTTTTT. The gene calls are TRBV19 and TRBJ2-2; D possibly uses TRBD1 or TRBD2 (6 bases each). CDR1 is LNHDA, CDR2 SQIVND, per germline (reference sequence). The CDR3 length is 18 residues. With 6 bases removed from V and 4 bases from J, the gap between germline ends came to 24 bases. The entire variable domain, with the rest obtained from reference TRBV19 and TRBJ2-2, is as follows: DGGITQSPKYLFRKEGQNVTLSCEQNLNHDAMYWYRQDPGQGLRLIYYSQIVNDFQKGDIAEGYSVSREKKESFPLTVTSAQKNPTAFYLCASRLRASTEGGTGELFFGEGSRLTVL.

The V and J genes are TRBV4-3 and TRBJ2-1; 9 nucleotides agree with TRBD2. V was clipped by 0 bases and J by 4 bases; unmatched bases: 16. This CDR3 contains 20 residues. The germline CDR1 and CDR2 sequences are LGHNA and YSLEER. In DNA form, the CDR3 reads TGCGCCAGCAGCCAAGATTCTGTAGTAGCGGGGGAATTACTTTACAATGAGCAGTTCTTC. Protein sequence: CASSQDSVVAGELLYNEQFF.

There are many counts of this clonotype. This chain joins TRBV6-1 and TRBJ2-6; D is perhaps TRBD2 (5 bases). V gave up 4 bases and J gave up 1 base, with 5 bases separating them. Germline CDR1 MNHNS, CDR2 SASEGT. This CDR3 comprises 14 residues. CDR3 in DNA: TGTGCCAGCAGTGCGGGGTCTGGGGCCAACGTCCTGACTTTC. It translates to CASSAGSGANVLTF.

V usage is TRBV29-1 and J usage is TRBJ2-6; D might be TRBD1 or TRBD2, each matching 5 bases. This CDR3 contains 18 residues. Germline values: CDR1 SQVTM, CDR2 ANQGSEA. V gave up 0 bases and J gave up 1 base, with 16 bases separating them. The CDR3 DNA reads TGCAGCGTTGAAGAAGGGGTGGGGGAGAGATCTGGGGCCAACGTCCTGACTTTC. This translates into CSVEEGVGERSGANVLTF.

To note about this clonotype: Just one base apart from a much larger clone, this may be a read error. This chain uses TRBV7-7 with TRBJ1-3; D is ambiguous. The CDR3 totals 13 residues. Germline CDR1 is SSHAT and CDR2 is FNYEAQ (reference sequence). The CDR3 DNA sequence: TGTTCCAGCAGTGCGGGGTCTGGAAACACCATATATTTT. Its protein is CSSSAGSGNTIYF. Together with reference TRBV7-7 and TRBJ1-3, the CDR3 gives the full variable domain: GAGVSQSPRYKVTKRGQDVTLRCDPISSHATLYWYQQALGQGPEFLTYFNYEAQPDKSGLPSDRFSAERPEGSISTLTIQRTEQRDSAMYRCSSSAGSGNTIYFGEGSWLTVV.

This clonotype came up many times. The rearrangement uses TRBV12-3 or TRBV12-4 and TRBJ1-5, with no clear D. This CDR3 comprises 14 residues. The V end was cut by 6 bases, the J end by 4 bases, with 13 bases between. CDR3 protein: CASRFSAVNQPQHF. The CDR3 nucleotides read TGTGCCAGCAGGTTCAGCGCTGTGAATCAGCCCCAGCATTTT.

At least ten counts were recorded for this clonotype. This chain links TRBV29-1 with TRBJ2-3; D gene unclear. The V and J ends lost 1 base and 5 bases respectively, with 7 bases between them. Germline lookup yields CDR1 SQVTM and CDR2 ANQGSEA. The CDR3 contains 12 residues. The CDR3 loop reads CSVEGVEDTQYF. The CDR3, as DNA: TGCAGCGTTGAAGGCGTGGAAGATACGCAGTATTTT.

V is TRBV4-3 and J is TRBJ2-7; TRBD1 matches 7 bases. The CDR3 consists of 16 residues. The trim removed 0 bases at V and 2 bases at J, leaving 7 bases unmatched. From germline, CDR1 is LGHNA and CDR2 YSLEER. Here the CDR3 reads CASSQDFRQGTYEQYF. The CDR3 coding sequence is TGCGCCAGCAGCCAAGATTTTCGACAGGGCACCTACGAGCAGTACTTC.

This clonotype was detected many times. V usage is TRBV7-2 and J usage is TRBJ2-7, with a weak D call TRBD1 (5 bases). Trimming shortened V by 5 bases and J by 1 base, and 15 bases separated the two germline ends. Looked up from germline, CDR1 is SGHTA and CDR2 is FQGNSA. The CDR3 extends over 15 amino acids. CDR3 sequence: CASSRQGVASYEQYV. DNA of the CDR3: TGTGCCAGCAGCCGGCAGGGTGTAGCATCCTACGAGCAGTACGTC.

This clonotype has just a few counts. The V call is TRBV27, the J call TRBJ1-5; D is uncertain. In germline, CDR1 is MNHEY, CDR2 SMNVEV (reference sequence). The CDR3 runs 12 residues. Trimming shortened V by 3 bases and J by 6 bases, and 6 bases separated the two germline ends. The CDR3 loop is CASSFVGQPQHF. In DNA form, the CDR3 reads TGTGCCAGCAGTTTCGTCGGTCAGCCCCAGCATTTT.

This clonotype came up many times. The CDR3 bases are TGCGCCAGCAGCGTGGGACAGTCGGCCAATGAGCAGTTCTTC. Its protein is CASSVGQSANEQFF. This chain connects TRBV5-1 to TRBJ2-1; 7 nucleotides align to TRBD1. Germline CDR1 reads SGHRS; CDR2 reads YFSETQ. Trimming took 4 bases from V and 6 from J; bases not matched to a gene: 7. The CDR3 extends over 14 amino acids. The full variable domain, its missing parts supplied by reference TRBV5-1 and TRBJ2-1, is KAGVTQTPRYLIKTRGQQVTLSCSPISGHRSVSWYQQTPGQGLQFLFEYFSETQRNKGNFPGRFSGRQFSNSRSEMNVSTLELGDSALYLCASSVGQSANEQFFGPGTRLTVL.

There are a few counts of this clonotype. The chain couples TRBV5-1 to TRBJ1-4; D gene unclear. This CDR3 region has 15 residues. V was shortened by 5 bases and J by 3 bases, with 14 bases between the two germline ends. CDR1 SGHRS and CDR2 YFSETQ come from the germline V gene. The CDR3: CASSREGGANEKLFF. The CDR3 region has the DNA TGCGCCAGCAGTCGCGAGGGTGGAGCTAATGAAAAACTGTTTTTT.

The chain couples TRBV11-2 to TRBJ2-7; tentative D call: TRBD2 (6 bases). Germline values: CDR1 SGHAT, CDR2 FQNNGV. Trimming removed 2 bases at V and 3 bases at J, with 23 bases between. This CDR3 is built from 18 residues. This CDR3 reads CASSLNRMRQRTIYEQYF. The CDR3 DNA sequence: TGTGCCAGCAGCTTAAATAGAATGAGGCAGAGGACTATCTACGAGCAGTACTTC.

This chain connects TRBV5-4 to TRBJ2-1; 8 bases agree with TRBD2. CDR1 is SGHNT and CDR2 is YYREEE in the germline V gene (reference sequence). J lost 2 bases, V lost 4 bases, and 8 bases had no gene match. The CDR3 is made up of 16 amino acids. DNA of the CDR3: TGTGCCAGCAGCCCAAGCGGGGGTTTCCCCTACAATGAGCAGTTCTTC. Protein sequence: CASSPSGGFPYNEQFF.

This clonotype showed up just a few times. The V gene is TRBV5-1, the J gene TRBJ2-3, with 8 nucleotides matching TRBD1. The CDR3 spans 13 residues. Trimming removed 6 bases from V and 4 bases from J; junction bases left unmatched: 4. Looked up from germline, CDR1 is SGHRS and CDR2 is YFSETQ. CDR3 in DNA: TGCGCCAGCACGACAGGGGATCCAGATACGCAGTATTTT. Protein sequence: CASTTGDPDTQYF.

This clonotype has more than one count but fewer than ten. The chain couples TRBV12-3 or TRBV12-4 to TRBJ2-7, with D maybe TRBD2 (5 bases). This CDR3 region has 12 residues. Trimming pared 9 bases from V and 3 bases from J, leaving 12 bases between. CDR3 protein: CASGESHYEQYF. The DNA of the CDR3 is TGTGCCAGTGGGGAGAGCCACTACGAGCAGTACTTC.

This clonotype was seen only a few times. The CDR3, as DNA: TGTGCCAGCTCACCATCTACAGGACCCGGCAATGAGCAGTTCTTC. As protein: CASSPSTGPGNEQFF. The rearrangement joins TRBV18 to TRBJ2-1, with D tentatively TRBD1 (5 bases). Germline values: CDR1 KGHSH, CDR2 LQKENI. This CDR3 contains 15 residues. Trimming took off 2 bases at V and 6 bases at J, with 14 bases between the two ends. Filled out from reference TRBV18 and TRBJ2-1, the complete variable domain reads NAGVMQNPRHLVRRRGQEARLRCSPMKGHSHVYWYRQLPEEGLKFMVYLQKENIIDESGMPKERFSAEFPKEGPSILRIQQVVRGDSAAYFCASSPSTGPGNEQFFGPGTRLTVL.

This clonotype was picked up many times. This chain's CDR3 is CASSPGQAHYEQYF. The CDR3 DNA reads TGTGCCAGCAGCCCCGGACAGGCCCACTACGAGCAGTACTTC. The chain employs TRBV13 and TRBJ2-7, with TRBD1 matching 7 bases. Germline V gives CDR1 PRHDT, CDR2 FYEKMQ (reference sequence). The junction had 7 bases not matched to a gene; V was cut back by 5 bases and J by 3 bases. The CDR3 totals 14 residues.

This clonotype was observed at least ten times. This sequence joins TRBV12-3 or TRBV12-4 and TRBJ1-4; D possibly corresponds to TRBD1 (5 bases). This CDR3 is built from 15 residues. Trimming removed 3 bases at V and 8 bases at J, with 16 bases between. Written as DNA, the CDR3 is TGTGCCAGCAGTTTGGGGCCGGGAGGGAACGAAAAACTGTTTTTT. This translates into CASSLGPGGNEKLFF.